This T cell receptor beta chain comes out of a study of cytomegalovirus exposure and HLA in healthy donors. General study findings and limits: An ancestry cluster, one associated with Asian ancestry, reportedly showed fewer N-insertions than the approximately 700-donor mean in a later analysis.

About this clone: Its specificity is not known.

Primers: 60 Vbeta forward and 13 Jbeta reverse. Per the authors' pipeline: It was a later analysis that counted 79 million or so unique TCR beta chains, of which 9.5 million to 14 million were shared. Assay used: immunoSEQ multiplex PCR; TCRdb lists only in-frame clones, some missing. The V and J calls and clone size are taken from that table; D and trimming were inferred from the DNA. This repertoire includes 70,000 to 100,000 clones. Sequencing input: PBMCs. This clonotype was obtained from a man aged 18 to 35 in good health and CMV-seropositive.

CDR3 amino acids: CASSAIRGTEAFF. The CDR3 bases are TGTGCCAGCAGCGCTATTCGCGGCACTGAAGCTTTCTTT. This chain links TRBV9 with TRBJ1-1; D unresolved. CDR3 length equals 13 residues. The V end was cut by 3 bases, the J end by 4 bases, with 10 bases between. Germline V gene data show CDR1 as SGDLS and CDR2 as YYNGEE.